This TCR beta chain emerged from a study of T cells expressing NK-cell markers. Study as a whole: Researchers got TCR beta repertoires out of sorted CD3+CD56+NKG2C+, CD3+CD56+NKG2C- and CD3+CD56-NKG2C+ T cells. Findings of the study overall: Six or seven donors carried dominant NKG2C+ clonotypes that made up about 1.0-8% of their CD8+ T cells. A few of the donors also had these clonotypes leading their CD3+CD56-NKG2C+ fraction.

With UMIs, 5'RACE template switching was used to make TCR beta cDNA. TCRdb reprocessed the 5' RACE reads, with one entry per CDR3 protein and no DNA. The specimen's table records 450,000 to 600,000 distinct CDR3 sequences. Details on this clonotype: Its antigen is unidentified.

CDR1 and CDR2 from the germline V gene are LNHNV and YYDKDF (reference sequence). The CDR3 runs 15 residues. The receptor's source is a young man in good health. The sample comprised blood T cells: a sorted CD56 or NKG2C T cell subset, CD4+ or CD8+ T cells, or bulk PBMC T cells (not recorded which). The V gene is TRBV15, the J gene TRBJ1-2; TCRdb's assignment of TRBD1 cannot be checked, as there is no DNA. This CDR3 is CATSGGQGAGYGYTF.